The 30 T cell receptor beta chains listed next were all sequenced from one sample in a study of shared clonotypes between healthy human individuals. CD45RO negativity and positive selection for CCR7 defined naive CD8 cells, a population that excluded terminally differentiated effector memory CD45RA+ cells. Only in-frame clones appear in the TCRdb table, and some are missing; sequencing was by immunoSEQ multiplex PCR. Here the sample spans hundreds of thousands of clones, roughly 98% being singletons. The specimen sequenced was naive CD8+ T cells sorted from blood. Receptor source: a man between 25 and 39 years old in good health.

The chain carries TRBV12-5 and TRBJ1-2; D is unclear. Looked up from germline, CDR1 is LGHNT and CDR2 is FRNRAP. This CDR3 has 14 amino acids. Trimming left V 0 bases short and J 8 bases short, with 13 bases between. The CDR3, as DNA: TGTGCTAGTGGTTTGGTTCCGGGCGGAGAAGGCTACACCTTC. This codes for CASGLVPGGEGYTF.

The chain joins TRBV28 to TRBJ2-2; TRBD2 aligns across 11 bases. The germline CDR1 and CDR2 sequences are MDHEN and SYDVKM. The V and J ends lost 5 bases and 6 bases, in that order; junction bases with no gene match: 5. The CDR3 totals 15 residues. The CDR3 DNA follows: TGTGCCAGCAGTGCCCTACTAGCGGGGGCCGGGGAGCTGTTTTTT. Its protein is CASSALLAGAGELFF.

The chain links TRBV7-9 to TRBJ1-2; D not certain. V was trimmed by 1 base and J by 7 bases, leaving 16 bases between them. Germline V gene lookup returns CDR1 SEHNR and CDR2 FQNEAQ (reference sequence). There are 15 residues in the CDR3. CDR3 region: CASSLVGEAEGGYTF. CDR3 bases: TGTGCCAGCAGCTTAGTAGGAGAAGCAGAGGGTGGCTACACCTTC.

This clone occurred once. The CDR3 region is CASSLTRGRETEAFF. CDR3 coding DNA: TGTGCCAGCAGCTTGACTCGGGGGAGGGAAACTGAAGCTTTCTTT. The chain uses TRBV7-9 and TRBJ1-1, with a weak D call TRBD1 (5 bases). This CDR3 has 15 residues. Germline assignment: CDR1 SEHNR and CDR2 FQNEAQ (reference sequence). V was pared by 3 bases and J by 5 bases, with 16 bases between.

The chain combines TRBV11-2 with TRBJ1-5, with D hard to call. The V gene lost 0 bases and the J gene lost 3 bases, with 3 bases spanning the gap. This CDR3 spans 13 amino acids. Germline V gives CDR1 SGHAT, CDR2 FQNNGV. The CDR3 DNA reads TGTGCCAGCAGCTTAGAGTACAATCAGCCCCAGCATTTT. It encodes CASSLEYNQPQHF.

This chain joins TRBV2 and TRBJ2-7; 15 nucleotides agree with TRBD2. The CDR3 has 18 amino acids. Trimming cost V 4 bases and J 4 bases; bases outside gene matches: 11. CDR1 and CDR2 (germline): SNHLY, FYNNEI. CDR3 bases: TGTGCCAGCAGTGCAGGACTAGCGGGAGGGCCAGTCGGATACGAGCAGTACTTC. Translating gives CASSAGLAGGPVGYEQYF.

This clone was observed once. The rearrangement uses TRBV4-1 and TRBJ2-2, with D unclear. CDR1 is MGHRA and CDR2 is YSYEKL in the germline V gene. The CDR3 has 14 amino acids. Trimming stripped 1 base from V and 5 bases from J, with 8 bases between. CDR3 sequence reads: CASSQVSQTGELFF. The CDR3 DNA reads as TGCGCCAGCAGCCAAGTATCCCAGACCGGGGAGCTGTTTTTT.

This chain uses TRBV9 with TRBJ2-3; 8 bases line up with TRBD1. In germline, CDR1 is SGDLS, CDR2 YYNGEE. The CDR3 totals 16 residues. V lost 4 bases, J lost 4 bases, and 11 bases stayed unmatched. CDR3 residues: CASSTRTGTAADTQYF. The CDR3, as DNA: TGTGCCAGCAGCACACGGACAGGGACGGCGGCAGATACGCAGTATTTT.

The CDR3 coding sequence is TGTGCCAGCAGCTTAAAAGCTTCGGGGGCCGCCTACGAGCAGTACTTC. It is translated as CASSLKASGAAYEQYF. The rearrangement uses TRBV7-8 and TRBJ2-7; D may match TRBD1 or TRBD2 (6 bases each). This CDR3 is built from 16 residues. The germline V and J ends were trimmed by 2 bases and 2 bases, with 16 bases remaining between them. The V gene's germline CDR1 is SGHVS and CDR2 FQNEAQ.

The chain uses TRBV30 and TRBJ2-1, with TRBD1 matching 11 bases. CDR3 size: 14 residues. V shed 1 base, J shed 6 bases, and the junction held 2 bases outside the gene matches. CDR1 is GTSNPN and CDR2 is SVGIG in the germline V gene (reference sequence). CDR3 DNA sequence: TGTGCCTGGAGTGCCGGGACAGGGGGCAATGAGCAGTTCTTC. Encoded protein: CAWSAGTGGNEQFF.

The V gene is TRBV7-9, the J gene TRBJ2-7, with a weak D call TRBD2 (6 bases). The CDR3 sequence is 16 residues long. Trimming removed 3 bases from V and 0 bases from J, with 15 bases in between. The germline gives CDR1 SEHNR, CDR2 FQNEAQ (reference sequence). DNA for the CDR3: TGTGCCAGCAGCTTCAGTAGTGGGAGGTTCTCCTACGAGCAGTACTTC. Its protein is CASSFSSGRFSYEQYF.

This clone was recorded once. The chain uses TRBV7-9 and TRBJ2-1; D gene ambiguous. The germline gives CDR1 SEHNR, CDR2 FQNEAQ (reference sequence). The CDR3 is made up of 15 amino acids. Trimming cost V 6 bases and J 4 bases, with 16 bases left between them. CDR3 region: CASSARQGIYNEQFF. CDR3 DNA sequence: TGTGCCAGCAGTGCTAGACAAGGTATATACAATGAGCAGTTCTTC. Supplemented by reference TRBV7-9 and TRBJ2-1, the full variable domain reads DTGVSQNPRHKITKRGQNVTFRCDPISEHNRLYWYRQTLGQGPEFLTYFQNEAQLEKSRLLSDRFSAERPKGSFSTLEIQRTEQGDSAMYLCASSARQGIYNEQFFGPGTRLTVL.

The CDR3 nucleotides are TGTGCCAGCAGCTCGACAGGGTCTGCGGAGTTCTTC. It yields the protein CASSSTGSAEFF. The chain has TRBV7-9 and TRBJ2-1, with 7 bases fitting TRBD1. The CDR3 consists of 12 residues. J gave up 14 bases and V 4 bases, and 8 bases lay outside the gene matches. In germline, CDR1 is SEHNR, CDR2 FQNEAQ (reference sequence).

In its sample, this clone was seen once. The gene calls are TRBV27 and TRBJ2-3; D is uncertain. From germline, CDR1 is MNHEY and CDR2 SMNVEV (reference sequence). This CDR3 has 15 residues. V shed 6 bases and J shed 1 base, with 14 bases lying between them. The CDR3 sequence: CASSRRPEGTDTQYF. The CDR3 DNA follows: TGTGCCAGCAGCCGAAGACCTGAGGGCACAGATACGCAGTATTTT.

J is TRBJ2-1 and V is TRBV10-2, with 9 bases aligning to TRBD2. Per the germline V gene, CDR1 is WSHSY and CDR2 is SAAADI. Trimming cost V 4 bases and J 10 bases; bases outside gene matches: 8. The CDR3 is made up of 14 amino acids. CDR3 sequence reads: CASSGGRADREQFF. CDR3 nucleotides: TGCGCCAGCAGTGGCGGGAGGGCCGACCGGGAGCAGTTCTTC.

The rearrangement joins TRBV27 to TRBJ1-2; D might be TRBD1 (6 bases). V was pared by 4 bases and J by 6 bases, with 24 bases between. This CDR3 contains 17 residues. Germline CDR1 is MNHEY and CDR2 is SMNVEV (reference sequence). The CDR3 here is CASSWKQGHLSNHGYTF. The CDR3 nucleotides are TGTGCCAGCAGTTGGAAACAGGGTCACCTAAGCAACCATGGCTACACCTTC.

This sequence joins TRBV29-1 and TRBJ2-7; a possible D gene is TRBD1 (6 bases). The CDR3 contains 13 residues. V gave up 2 bases and J gave up 5 bases, with 13 bases separating them. Germline CDR1 SQVTM, CDR2 ANQGSEA. The CDR3 sequence is CSVESGEFNEQYF. In DNA, the CDR3 is TGCAGCGTTGAATCAGGGGAGTTCAACGAGCAGTACTTC.

The chain joins TRBV9 to TRBJ1-3; TRBD1 is a possible D gene (6 bases). V was shortened by 1 base and J by 2 bases, with 10 bases between the two germline ends. The CDR3 has 15 residues. Germline values: CDR1 SGDLS, CDR2 YYNGEE. CDR3 loop: CASSVWGAPGNTIYF. CDR3 nucleotides: TGTGCCAGCAGCGTATGGGGGGCGCCTGGAAACACCATATATTTT.

This clone was recorded only once. The chain has TRBV28 and TRBJ2-7; 8 bases are a match to TRBD1. Germline-derived CDR1 and CDR2 are MDHEN and SYDVKM. V gave up 3 bases and J gave up 6 bases; unmatched junction bases: 4. The CDR3 spans 13 residues. CDR3 in DNA: TGTGCCAGCAGTTTTGTCAGGGGGCTCGAGCAGTACTTC. Translated, it gives CASSFVRGLEQYF.

On this clone: Other nucleotide sequences from this sample produce the same CDR3. This CDR3 is CASSVEGSTDTQYF. The DNA for the CDR3 is TGTGCCAGCAGCGTAGAGGGCTCCACAGATACGCAGTATTTT. The chain uses TRBV9 and TRBJ2-3, with D unresolved. There are 14 residues in the CDR3. Germline V CDR1 and CDR2: SGDLS, YYNGEE. Trimming stripped 0 bases from V and 2 bases from J, with 7 bases between.

CDR3 sequence: CSVEDWDRRSYNEQFF. Written as DNA, the CDR3 is TGCAGCGTTGAAGATTGGGACAGGAGATCCTACAATGAGCAGTTCTTC. The chain links TRBV29-1 to TRBJ2-1; 8 bases map to TRBD1. The germline CDR1 and CDR2 sequences are SQVTM and ANQGSEA. CDR3 length: 16 amino acids. The V and J ends lost 0 bases and 1 base, in that order; junction bases with no gene match: 5.

In DNA form, the CDR3 reads TGTGCCAGCAGCTTAGGACAGGGGAGCTTTGACACCGGGGAGCTGTTTTTT. It translates to CASSLGQGSFDTGELFF. The V call is TRBV7-3, the J call TRBJ2-2, with 9 bases aligning to TRBD1. The junction had 7 bases not matched to a gene; V was cut back by 2 bases and J by 3 bases. The germline V gene has CDR1 SGHTA and CDR2 FQGTGA. CDR3 length equals 17 residues.

A word on this clone: The junction does not match germline at one end; this may be a read error. The gene calls are TRBV5-4 and TRBJ2-1; 11 bases fit TRBD2. From germline, CDR1 is SGHNT and CDR2 YYREEE (reference sequence). The CDR3 covers 12 residues. The CDR3 DNA sequence: TGTGCCAGCAGCTTGGAACTAGCGGGAGCGGTCTTC. Encoded protein: CASSLELAGAVF.

This rearrangement joins TRBV9 to TRBJ1-2; the D is unclear. Germline V gene data show CDR1 as SGDLS and CDR2 as YYNGEE. There are 15 residues in the CDR3. The germline V and J ends were trimmed by 0 bases and 3 bases, with 12 bases remaining between them. Written as DNA, the CDR3 is TGTGCCAGCAGCGTAGCGGCGGGGATCCACTATGGCTACACCTTC. This translates into CASSVAAGIHYGYTF.

The CDR3 sequence: CASSTGVEQFF. CDR3 DNA: TGTGCCAGTAGTACGGGGGTTGAGCAGTTCTTC. The chain recombines TRBV19 with TRBJ2-1; tentatively, D is TRBD2 (6 bases). V lost 4 bases to trimming and J lost 9 bases, with 7 bases between them. Germline CDR1 is LNHDA and CDR2 is SQIVND (reference sequence). The CDR3 is 11 amino acids.

The CDR3 DNA follows: TGCGCCAGCAGCCCTGGACTAGCGGGGAACTACGAGCAGTACTTC. Translation: CASSPGLAGNYEQYF. V gene TRBV4-1 combines with J gene TRBJ2-7; 12 positions match TRBD2. This CDR3 contains 15 residues. Germline CDR1 MGHRA, CDR2 YSYEKL. J lost 3 bases, V lost 4 bases, and 4 bases had no gene match.

The table lists this clone with a count of one. The chain links TRBV2 to TRBJ1-5; no definite D call. Deletions cut 0 bases from V and 7 bases from J, with 10 bases between. The CDR3 covers 14 residues. Per the germline V gene, CDR1 is SNHLY and CDR2 is FYNNEI. The CDR3: CASSEAWGNQPQHF. CDR3 sequence (DNA): TGTGCCAGCAGTGAAGCTTGGGGTAACCAGCCCCAGCATTTT.

To note about this clone: Other DNA sequences in the same sample also yield this CDR3. The chain uses TRBV19 and TRBJ1-1; D not certain. From germline, CDR1 is LNHDA and CDR2 SQIVND (reference sequence). V gave up 3 bases and J gave up 1 base, with 6 bases separating them. The length of the CDR3 is 13 residues. The CDR3 region is CASSIVENTEAFF. CDR3 bases: TGTGCCAGTAGTATTGTCGAGAACACTGAAGCTTTCTTT.

The genes are TRBV5-1 and TRBJ1-1, with 7 bases that match TRBD1. This CDR3 has 14 residues. Germline CDR1 and CDR2: SGHRS and YFSETQ. V shed 0 bases and J 6 bases; nucleotides not matched to a gene: 5. The CDR3 reads CASSLDRGLAEAFF. In DNA, the CDR3 is TGCGCCAGCAGCTTGGACAGGGGATTAGCTGAAGCTTTCTTT.

This chain joins TRBV14 and TRBJ1-2, with D unresolved. V was trimmed by 1 base and J by 6 bases, leaving 15 bases between them. The germline V gene has CDR1 SGHDN and CDR2 FVKESK. The CDR3 is 15 amino acids. The CDR3: CASSQVEGFRDGYTF. CDR3 nucleotide sequence: TGTGCCAGCAGCCAAGTTGAAGGGTTCCGGGATGGCTACACCTTC.